The 20 T cell receptor beta chains listed next were all sequenced from one sample in a study of glioma-infiltrating T cells after dendritic cell vaccination. The table came from immunoSEQ multiplex PCR; TCRdb's copy has only in-frame clones and leaves some out. Counted here are 60,000 to 70,000 clones, 75% to 85% occurring once; the ten biggest clones make up around 9.6%. The sequencing used blood, collected before dendritic cell vaccination. Receptors were obtained from a human donor with glioblastoma.

This chain joins TRBV4-2 and TRBJ1-1; D remains ambiguous. The length of the CDR3 is 13 residues. CDR1 LGHNA and CDR2 YNFKEQ come from the germline V gene. Trimming shortened V by 0 bases and J by 2 bases, and 4 bases separated the two germline ends. In DNA, the CDR3 is TGTGCCAGCAGCCAAGATAGAAACACTGAAGCTTTCTTT. Protein sequence: CASSQDRNTEAFF.

V is TRBV9 and J is TRBJ2-3, with D possibly TRBD2 on 6 matching bases. The CDR3 contains 15 residues. Trimming stripped 1 base from V and 3 bases from J, with 12 bases between. Germline V gene sequence: CDR1 SGDLS, CDR2 YYNGEE. CDR3 DNA sequence: TGTGCCAGCAGCGTATGGGGCGGGGTTACAGATACGCAGTATTTT. It specifies CASSVWGGVTDTQYF.

The rearrangement links TRBV4-2 to TRBJ2-3, with 9 nucleotides matching TRBD2. This CDR3 has 18 amino acids. Trimming took 2 bases from V and 1 from J; bases not matched to a gene: 10. Germline CDR1 and CDR2: LGHNA and YNFKEQ. The CDR3 loop is CASSQWLGGGARTDTQYF. As DNA, the CDR3 is TGTGCCAGCAGCCAATGGCTTGGCGGGGGGGCCCGCACAGATACGCAGTATTTT.

The J gene is TRBJ2-7, the V gene TRBV5-1, with 11 bases identical to TRBD2. The junction had 8 bases not matched to a gene; V was cut back by 4 bases and J by 2 bases. CDR3 length: 16 amino acids. The germline gives CDR1 SGHRS, CDR2 YFSETQ. In nucleotides, the CDR3 is TGCGCCAGCAGCCCCCGAGGGACTAGCGGTACCTACGAGCAGTACTTC. This codes for CASSPRGTSGTYEQYF.

This sequence joins TRBV5-4 and TRBJ2-1; 7 bases line up with TRBD2. Germline assignment: CDR1 SGHNT and CDR2 YYREEE (reference sequence). The CDR3 extends over 16 amino acids. The ends lost 4 bases at V and 2 bases at J; junction bases unmatched: 9. The CDR3 nucleotides are TGTGCCAGCAGCCCTGGGGGGGGAGTCACCTACAATGAGCAGTTCTTC. It specifies CASSPGGGVTYNEQFF.

This clone came up a few times. V usage is TRBV5-1 and J usage is TRBJ1-3; a weak D match, TRBD1 (6 bases). Trimming shortened V by 3 bases and J by 0 bases, and 10 bases separated the two germline ends. CDR3 length: 15 residues. Germline V gene lookup returns CDR1 SGHRS and CDR2 YFSETQ. CDR3 sequence: CASSSEQGSGNTIYF. The DNA of the CDR3 is TGCGCCAGCAGCTCGGAACAGGGCTCTGGAAACACCATATATTTT.

This clone was detected only a few times. The chain employs TRBV28 and TRBJ2-7; tentative D call: TRBD1 (7 bases). This CDR3 spans 13 amino acids. CDR1 and CDR2 (germline): MDHEN, SYDVKM. V lost 8 bases and J 6 bases, leaving 17 bases between the germline ends. Here the CDR3 reads CASGASGGGEQYF. The CDR3 nucleotides read TGTGCCAGCGGAGCATCAGGGGGAGGCGAGCAGTACTTC.

The chain employs TRBV6-1 and TRBJ1-1; D may be TRBD1 (5 bases). Trimming pared 5 bases from V and 3 bases from J, leaving 10 bases between. The germline CDR1 and CDR2 sequences are MNHNS and SASEGT. This CDR3 is 13 amino acids long. CDR3 sequence (DNA): TGTGCCAGCAGTCCCAGGGCCGACACTGAAGCTTTCTTT. Protein product: CASSPRADTEAFF.

This clone was seen only once. This sequence joins TRBV7-2 and TRBJ2-6, with TRBD1 identical over 7 bases. Germline V gene sequence: CDR1 SGHTA, CDR2 FQGNSA. With 5 bases clipped from V and 0 bases from J, the junction kept 7 bases outside the gene matches. The CDR3 runs to 17 residues. The CDR3 loop is CASSLGQVHSGANVLTF. Written as DNA, the CDR3 is TGTGCCAGCAGCCTCGGACAGGTACACTCTGGGGCCAACGTCCTGACTTTC.

The chain uses TRBV19 and TRBJ1-1; tentatively, D is TRBD1 (6 bases). Trimming pared 7 bases from V and 0 bases from J, leaving 12 bases between. Germline V gene lookup returns CDR1 LNHDA and CDR2 SQIVND (reference sequence). The CDR3 length is 14 residues. Here the CDR3 DNA reads TGTGCCAGTATCCGAGGGGGATTGAACACTGAAGCTTTCTTT. Its translation: CASIRGGLNTEAFF.

The sample holds a few counts of this clone. V is TRBV5-8 and J is TRBJ1-4; TRBD1 matches at 11 bases. Germline V gene lookup returns CDR1 SGHTS and CDR2 YDEGEE. V was clipped by 2 bases and J by 7 bases; unmatched bases: 1. The CDR3 consists of 14 residues. The CDR3 sequence is CASSFGTGGEKLFF. DNA of the CDR3: TGTGCCAGCAGCTTCGGGACAGGGGGTGAAAAACTGTTTTTT.

This clone has a single count. J is TRBJ1-2 and V is TRBV6-1; 7 nucleotides line up with TRBD1. This CDR3 spans 15 amino acids. CDR1 MNHNS and CDR2 SASEGT come from the germline V gene. V trimming: 7 bases; J trimming: 4 bases; junction bases outside the gene matches: 12. CDR3 DNA sequence: TGTGCCAGCACTGCGGACAGGCTCCCCCTCTATGGCTACACCTTC. Amino acid sequence: CASTADRLPLYGYTF.

The CDR3 nucleotides are TGTGCCAGCAGCCAAGAAGTAAGGGGAGGGACAGATACGCAGTATTTT. The encoded protein is CASSQEVRGGTDTQYF. V is TRBV4-2 and J is TRBJ2-3, with TRBD2 matching over 7 bases. Germline V CDR1 and CDR2: LGHNA, YNFKEQ. This CDR3 contains 16 residues. J gave up 3 bases and V 0 bases, and 6 bases lay outside the gene matches.

The chain links TRBV7-2 to TRBJ2-5; perhaps TRBD1 as D (5 bases). TRBJ2-7 explains the end of the DNA better; the J call may be wrong. This CDR3 has 14 amino acids. Germline V CDR1 and CDR2: SGHTA, FQGNSA. Here the CDR3 DNA reads TGTGCCAGCAGCGTTTGGACAAGCTCCTACGAGCAGTACTTC. The encoded protein is CASSVWTSSYEQYF.

This clone was detected only once. The V and J genes are TRBV9 and TRBJ2-3, with 11 bases matching TRBD2. CDR3 length equals 17 residues. Germline V lookup: CDR1 SGDLS, CDR2 YYNGEE. Losses at the gene ends were 1 base for V and 5 bases for J; bases not matched to a gene: 9. CDR3 coding DNA: TGTGCCAGCAGCGTAAGGGTTAGCGGGGGGGCAGTAGATACGCAGTATTTT. This codes for CASSVRVSGGAVDTQYF.

The chain employs TRBV11-2 and TRBJ1-2; 8 positions agree with TRBD1. The CDR3 loop spans 13 amino acids. CDR1 and CDR2 from the germline V gene are SGHAT and FQNNGV. Trimming removed 1 base from V and 6 bases from J; junction bases left unmatched: 1. The DNA of the CDR3 is TGTGCCAGCAGCTTAGCCAGGGGGCATGGCTACACCTTC. This codes for CASSLARGHGYTF.

The CDR3 loop reads CASRSGFGYGYTF. The CDR3 bases are TGTGCCAGCAGATCAGGGTTCGGCTATGGCTACACCTTC. The chain combines TRBV6-1 with TRBJ1-2; tentative D call: TRBD1 (5 bases). Trimming took off 6 bases at V and 4 bases at J, with 12 bases between the two ends. The CDR3 runs to 13 residues. Looked up from germline, CDR1 is MNHNS and CDR2 is SASEGT.

The rearrangement joins TRBV28 to TRBJ2-7; D may be TRBD1 (5 bases). V was clipped by 7 bases and J by 4 bases, with 11 bases between them. The CDR3 runs 12 residues. The germline V gene has CDR1 MDHEN and CDR2 SYDVKM. Written as DNA, the CDR3 is TGTGCCAGCATGGGGCGGTGGTACGAGCAGTACTTC. It translates to CASMGRWYEQYF.

This CDR3 is CASSRGQDKNIQYF. The CDR3, as DNA: TGTGCCAGCAGTCGGGGACAGGACAAAAACATTCAGTACTTC. V gene TRBV6-5 combines with J gene TRBJ2-4; 8 nucleotides agree with TRBD1. The CDR3 is 14 residues long. The germline V gene encodes CDR1 MNHEY and CDR2 SVGAGI. J was trimmed by 3 bases and V by 5 bases; bases with no gene match: 3.

The CDR3 DNA follows: TGTGCCAGCACCATACAGAGCTACGAGCAGTACTTC. It translates to CASTIQSYEQYF. The chain carries TRBV6-5 and TRBJ2-7; D is ambiguous. The CDR3 runs 12 residues. CDR1 and CDR2 from the germline V gene are MNHEY and SVGAGI. Trimming shortened V by 7 bases and J by 3 bases, and 10 bases separated the two germline ends.